The 18 T cell receptor beta chains reported below all come from one sample, sequenced in a study of OX40 agonist ivuxolimab in advanced cancers. Method: immunoSEQ multiplex PCR; TCRdb's copy keeps in-frame clones and lacks some. The sample holds 55,000 to 70,000 clones, 85% seen once. The source material was CD4+ or CD8+ T cells sorted from blood, sampled in a trial of the OX40 agonist ivuxolimab. Receptors originate from an adult with an advanced solid tumor such as melanoma, head and neck, liver or kidney cancer.

The gene calls are TRBV5-1 and TRBJ2-1; 11 bases line up with TRBD2. The germline V gene encodes CDR1 SGHRS and CDR2 YFSETQ. The CDR3 length is 14 residues. V trimming: 4 bases; J trimming: 9 bases; junction bases outside the gene matches: 6. The CDR3 region is CASSISGRAGEQFF. The CDR3, as DNA: TGCGCCAGCAGCATTAGCGGGAGGGCCGGTGAGCAGTTCTTC.

V and J are TRBV4-1 and TRBJ1-4, with 8 nucleotides matching TRBD1. The CDR3 is 16 residues long. Germline loops: CDR1 MGHRA, CDR2 YSYEKL. The junction had 7 bases not matched to a gene; V was cut back by 0 bases and J by 7 bases. CDR3 amino acids: CASSQDRAGGFEKLFF. DNA of the CDR3: TGCGCCAGCAGCCAAGATCGTGCAGGGGGCTTTGAAAAACTGTTTTTT.

This clone has only one observation. V and J are TRBV5-1 and TRBJ2-2; TRBD1 matches at 8 bases. The CDR3 is 16 amino acids. Trimming removed 2 bases from V and 3 bases from J; junction bases left unmatched: 6. Germline V lookup: CDR1 SGHRS, CDR2 YFSETQ. The CDR3 nucleotides are TGCGCCAGCAGCTTCCGAGACAGGGGATACACCGGGGAGCTGTTTTTT. This codes for CASSFRDRGYTGELFF.

V is TRBV9 and J is TRBJ1-4, with 7 positions matching TRBD1. Germline loops: CDR1 SGDLS, CDR2 YYNGEE. The CDR3 spans 15 residues. V shed 3 bases and J 4 bases; nucleotides not matched to a gene: 6. CDR3 in amino acids: CASSGRDSDNEKLFF. CDR3 sequence (DNA): TGTGCCAGCAGCGGCCGGGACAGCGATAATGAAAAACTGTTTTTT.

This chain connects TRBV6-5 to TRBJ2-5; 8 nucleotides match TRBD2. The J call may be in error: the DNA end matches TRBJ2-7 better. Germline assignment: CDR1 MNHEY and CDR2 SVGAGI. The CDR3 is 15 residues long. CDR3 loop: CASSSGLENSYEQYF. CDR3 sequence (DNA): TGTGCCAGCAGCTCGGGACTAGAGAACTCCTACGAGCAGTACTTC.

The V call is TRBV18, the J call TRBJ2-4; TRBD1 is a possible D gene (5 bases). The CDR3 has 13 amino acids. Germline CDR1 reads KGHSH; CDR2 reads LQKENI. Trimming left V 6 bases short and J 8 bases short, with 14 bases between. As DNA, the CDR3 is TGTGCCAGCTCGCAGACAGAACAAGACATTCAGTACTTC. Protein: CASSQTEQDIQYF.

This clone was observed a single time. The V call is TRBV21-1, the J call TRBJ1-1; TRBD1, as called in the table, went unchecked against the DNA. TRBV21-1 corresponds to a pseudogene. This CDR3 spans 12 amino acids. The CDR3 region has the DNA TGTGCCAGCAGCAAAGGACAGCTAGAAGCTTTCTTT. It is translated as CASSKGQLEAFF.

This chain connects TRBV7-9 to TRBJ2-1, with D possibly TRBD2 on 5 matching bases. The CDR3 has 15 residues. V was shortened by 3 bases and J by 4 bases, with 13 bases between the two germline ends. Germline values: CDR1 SEHNR, CDR2 FQNEAQ (reference sequence). The CDR3 protein is CASSLGAVRYNEQFF. Here the CDR3 DNA reads TGTGCCAGCAGCTTGGGAGCGGTCCGATACAATGAGCAGTTCTTC. The full variable domain, in which reference TRBV7-9 and TRBJ2-1 provide the parts outside the CDR3, is DTGVSQNPRHKITKRGQNVTFRCDPISEHNRLYWYRQTLGQGPEFLTYFQNEAQLEKSRLLSDRFSAERPKGSFSTLEIQRTEQGDSAMYLCASSLGAVRYNEQFFGPGTRLTVL.

This clone has more than one count but fewer than ten. J is TRBJ1-1 and V is TRBV7-9, with a possible D match to TRBD1 (5 bases). CDR3 length equals 15 residues. Trimming pared 6 bases from V and 4 bases from J, leaving 18 bases between. Germline V gives CDR1 SEHNR, CDR2 FQNEAQ (reference sequence). CDR3 nucleotide sequence: TGTGCCAGCAGTGGAGCCAGGGTTTCGGGCACTGAAGCTTTCTTT. It encodes CASSGARVSGTEAFF.

The V and J genes are TRBV16 and TRBJ2-1; tentatively, D is TRBD1 or TRBD2 (5 bases each). This CDR3 contains 14 residues. CDR1 and CDR2 from the germline V gene are KGHSY and FQNENV. V was pared by 4 bases and J by 4 bases, with 11 bases between. In DNA, the CDR3 is TGTGCCAGCAGCCTTATGGGGGATTACAATGAGCAGTTCTTC. It codes for CASSLMGDYNEQFF.

The V gene is TRBV7-9, the J gene TRBJ2-2; D unclear. The length of the CDR3 is 15 residues. The germline gives CDR1 SEHNR, CDR2 FQNEAQ (reference sequence). The germline V and J ends were trimmed by 2 bases and 3 bases, with 10 bases remaining between them. CDR3 region: CASSLPAGYTGELFF. Written as DNA, the CDR3 is TGTGCCAGCAGCTTACCGGCAGGATACACCGGGGAGCTGTTTTTT.

The chain uses TRBV11-3 and TRBJ2-1; possibly TRBD2 for D (5 bases). This CDR3 has 16 amino acids. Germline CDR1 SGHNT, CDR2 YENEEA. The V gene lost 0 bases and the J gene lost 4 bases, with 13 bases spanning the gap. In nucleotides, the CDR3 is TGTGCCAGCAGCTTAGATTCTGGGAGTAAGTACAATGAGCAGTTCTTC. It codes for CASSLDSGSKYNEQFF.

Remarks on this clone: An end of the junction does not agree with germline; a read error may underlie this. This chain connects TRBV27 to TRBJ1-1; D gene ambiguous. This CDR3 has 15 residues. Germline CDR1 and CDR2: MNHEY and SMNVEV (reference sequence). CDR3: CASSLSQSGSTEAFF. Here the CDR3 DNA reads TGTGCCAGCAGTCTATCACAGTCCGGAAGCACTGAAGCTTTCTTT.

The chain carries TRBV5-6 and TRBJ2-7, with D perhaps matching TRBD2 (6 bases). The CDR3 runs 15 residues. V lost 4 bases and J 1 base, leaving 15 bases between the germline ends. Germline V lookup: CDR1 SGHDT, CDR2 YYEEEE. The CDR3 is CASSGTGAYSYEQYF. The CDR3 DNA follows: TGTGCCAGCAGCGGCACGGGAGCCTATTCCTACGAGCAGTACTTC.

V is TRBV9 and J is TRBJ2-3; the match to TRBD2 covers 7 bases. Germline CDR1 and CDR2: SGDLS and YYNGEE. The trim removed 4 bases at V and 1 base at J, leaving 3 bases unmatched. The CDR3 extends over 14 amino acids. The DNA of the CDR3 is TGTGCCAGCAGCCCTCTAGCGGGCACAGATACGCAGTATTTT. Translation: CASSPLAGTDTQYF.

The J gene is TRBJ2-3, the V gene TRBV10-3; a possible D gene is TRBD1 (5 bases). CDR1 is ENHRY, CDR2 SYGVKD, per germline. V dropped 8 bases and J dropped 0 bases, with 21 bases sitting between them. The CDR3 loop spans 17 amino acids. CDR3 sequence reads: CAIGQQNKNPSTDTQYF. CDR3 nucleotide sequence: TGTGCCATCGGACAACAGAATAAAAACCCTAGCACAGATACGCAGTATTTT.

The V call is TRBV7-9, the J call TRBJ2-1; TRBD1 matches at 12 bases. Trimming took 5 bases from V and 12 from J; bases not matched to a gene: 8. The CDR3 sequence is 14 residues long. Germline V gives CDR1 SEHNR, CDR2 FQNEAQ (reference sequence). The CDR3 protein is CASSIRDRGRRQFF. The CDR3, as DNA: TGTGCCAGCAGCATCCGGGACAGGGGGCGAAGGCAGTTCTTC.

The chain carries TRBV28 and TRBJ1-2, with D unresolved. Germline CDR1 reads MDHEN; CDR2 reads SYDVKM. The CDR3 consists of 12 residues. The V and J ends lost 6 bases and 0 bases respectively, with 5 bases between them. CDR3 loop: CASRLSNYGYTF. CDR3 nucleotides: TGTGCCAGCAGACTATCTAACTATGGCTACACCTTC.